This TCR beta chain came from a study of T cells expressing NK-cell markers. Study-wide findings and caveats: The dominant NKG2C+ clonotypes represented 1.0-7.0% of CD8+ T cells in over 5 donors.

CDR3 length: 18 amino acids. Germline lookup yields CDR1 ENHRY and CDR2 SYGVKD. With UMIs, 5'RACE template switching was used to make TCR beta cDNA. TCRdb re-called the 5' RACE reads, yielding one record per CDR3 amino acid sequence without DNA. This repertoire includes around 470,000 distinct CDR3 sequences. Worth noting for this clonotype: No antigen is known for it.

The sequencing sample was made of blood T cells: a sorted CD56 or NKG2C T cell subset, CD4+ or CD8+ T cells, or bulk PBMC T cells (not recorded which). The clonotype originates from a woman aged 45-65 years in good health. The V and J genes are TRBV10-3 and TRBJ1-1; without DNA, the TCRdb call of TRBD1 cannot be checked. CDR3 sequence: CAISESLLRRERDTEAFF.